The next 14 T cell receptor beta chains were all read from a single sample in a study of response to subunit inactivated influenza vaccine. TCRdb called the RT-PCR reads again in MiXCR, with one record for every CDR3 protein. The profile shows about 520,000 distinct CDR3 sequences, approximately 7.8% of them singletons. The sample in question was PBMCs from blood, obtained less than 30 months after vaccination. The receptors come from a man aged 50 to 69 who received an inactivated influenza vaccine.

The sample holds a few counts of this clonotype. This rearrangement joins TRBV20-1 to TRBJ2-7; D is uncertain. The CDR3 contains 13 residues. Per germline, CDR1 DFQATT and CDR2 SNEGSKA (reference sequence). The V end lost 4 bases, the J end lost 0 bases, and 10 bases lay between the germline ends. The CDR3 coding sequence is TGCAGTGCTATCTTCCTAACCTCCTACGAGCAGTACTTC. Its translation: CSAIFLTSYEQYF.

This clonotype was found many times. The V call is TRBV2, the J call TRBJ2-7; the match to TRBD1 covers 7 bases. The CDR3 has 14 amino acids. Germline-derived CDR1 and CDR2 are SNHLY and FYNNEI. The junction had 6 bases not matched to a gene; V was cut back by 7 bases and J by 0 bases. The CDR3 here is CASKEDRASYEQYF. DNA of the CDR3: TGTGCCAGCAAGGAAGACAGGGCCTCCTACGAGCAGTACTTC.

The chain employs TRBV28 and TRBJ1-1; 9 bases agree with TRBD1. Germline V CDR1 and CDR2: MDHEN, SYDVKM. V lost 3 bases and J lost 4; bases outside the gene matches: 6. CDR3 length: 15 residues. The CDR3 coding sequence is TGTGCCAGCAGTTTCGGGACAGGGTCTTTCACTGAAGCTTTCTTT. The encoded protein is CASSFGTGSFTEAFF.

The chain combines TRBV7-9 with TRBJ2-1; D gene unclear. The ends were cut back, 3 bases at V and 7 bases at J, with 13 bases in the middle. Per the germline V gene, CDR1 is SEHNR and CDR2 is FQNEAQ (reference sequence). The CDR3 covers 14 residues. The CDR3 DNA is TGTGCCAGCAGCTTTTTTATCCCGGAGAATGAGCAGTTCTTC. This gives the protein CASSFFIPENEQFF.

This clonotype has ten or more counts. The genes are TRBV25-1 and TRBJ2-5; 12 positions match TRBD1. V trimming: 5 bases; J trimming: 2 bases; junction bases outside the gene matches: 6. Germline-derived CDR1 and CDR2 are MGHDK and SYGVNS. The CDR3 sequence is 16 residues long. The DNA of the CDR3 is TGTGCCAGCAGTTTGGGGACAGGGGGCGTACAAGAGACCCAGTACTTC. It specifies CASSLGTGGVQETQYF.

This clonotype was counted only a few times. For the CDR3, the DNA is TGTGCCACCAGCAGGGTGAGGACAGGGTCAGGTTCACCCCTCCACTTT. Translating it yields CATSRVRTGSGSPLHF. V gene TRBV15 combines with J gene TRBJ1-6; 8 positions match TRBD1. The V gene's germline CDR1 is LNHNV and CDR2 YYDKDF (reference sequence). With V trimmed by 3 bases and J by 9 bases, 10 bases remained unmatched. CDR3 length: 16 amino acids.

This clonotype was detected ten times or more. J is TRBJ1-5 and V is TRBV15, with 9 bases matching TRBD1. The J segment lost 0 bases and the V segment lost 3 bases, leaving 6 bases of the junction unmatched. Germline CDR1 and CDR2: LNHNV and YYDKDF (reference sequence). The CDR3 sequence is 17 residues long. The CDR3 sequence: CATSRGQGPYSNQPQHF. The CDR3 bases are TGTGCCACCAGCAGGGGACAGGGTCCCTATAGCAATCAGCCCCAGCATTTT.

This rearrangement joins TRBV6-2 or TRBV6-3 to TRBJ1-1; D unresolved. V was clipped by 5 bases and J by 1 base, with 11 bases between them. Germline assignment: CDR1 MNHEY and CDR2 SVGEGT. This CDR3 comprises 14 residues. CDR3 bases: TGTGCCAGCAGTCCCTACCTAGAGAACACTGAAGCTTTCTTT. Its translation: CASSPYLENTEAFF.

This clonotype showed up just a few times. The chain employs TRBV5-1 and TRBJ2-1; TRBD1 matches 11 bases. Trimming at V came to 1 base and at J to 7 bases, leaving 7 bases not matched to a gene. This CDR3 has 16 amino acids. In germline, CDR1 is SGHRS, CDR2 YFSETQ. The chain's CDR3 is CASSLPGQGALNEQFF. The CDR3 DNA follows: TGCGCCAGCAGCTTGCCCGGACAGGGGGCTCTGAATGAGCAGTTCTTC.

V and J are TRBV29-1 and TRBJ2-3; the match to TRBD2 covers 14 bases. The V gene's germline CDR1 is SQVTM and CDR2 ANQGSEA. The CDR3 loop spans 15 amino acids. V gave up 5 bases and J gave up 7 bases; unmatched junction bases: 8. CDR3 DNA sequence: TGCAGCGTTTCGGGACTAGCGGGAGAATTATATACGCAGTATTTT. Translation gives CSVSGLAGELYTQYF.

In its sample, this clonotype was seen many times. V and J are TRBV6-1 and TRBJ2-4; no reliable D call. The CDR3 extends over 16 amino acids. Germline loops: CDR1 MNHNS, CDR2 SASEGT. Trimming pared 3 bases from V and 0 bases from J, leaving 12 bases between. The CDR3 sequence: CASSEEQVLAKNIQYF. CDR3 nucleotides: TGTGCCAGCAGTGAGGAGCAGGTCCTAGCCAAAAACATTCAGTACTTC.

The rearrangement uses TRBV5-1 and TRBJ2-5; D may be TRBD1 (5 bases). The length of the CDR3 is 15 residues. CDR1 is SGHRS, CDR2 YFSETQ, per germline. Trimming left V 4 bases short and J 0 bases short, with 13 bases between. As DNA, the CDR3 is TGCGCCAGCAGCCCGCTTGGGGCCTACCAAGAGACCCAGTACTTC. Amino acids: CASSPLGAYQETQYF. The full variable domain, with the rest looked up from reference TRBV5-1 and TRBJ2-5, is KAGVTQTPRYLIKTRGQQVTLSCSPISGHRSVSWYQQTPGQGLQFLFEYFSETQRNKGNFPGRFSGRQFSNSRSEMNVSTLELGDSALYLCASSPLGAYQETQYFGPGTRLLVL.

There are a few counts of this clonotype. The gene calls are TRBV4-3 and TRBJ1-2; D unclear. The V and J ends lost 1 base and 0 bases respectively, with 12 bases between them. Germline V gene lookup returns CDR1 LGHNA and CDR2 YSLEER. The CDR3 sequence is 16 residues long. The CDR3 protein is CASSQGGGRTNYGYTF. CDR3 bases: TGCGCCAGCAGCCAAGGTGGAGGCAGAACTAACTATGGCTACACCTTC.

The chain links TRBV2 to TRBJ2-4; TRBD1 aligns across 7 bases. J lost 9 bases, V lost 6 bases, and 8 bases had no gene match. This CDR3 has 13 amino acids. Per germline, CDR1 SNHLY and CDR2 FYNNEI. CDR3 nucleotides: TGTGCCAGCAGGCAACAGGGGTTGAGCATTCAGTACTTC. Residues: CASRQQGLSIQYF.